The text below deals with one T cell receptor beta chain. Its antigen is not identified. This record belongs to a study of cytomegalovirus exposure and HLA in healthy donors. Looking at the study overall: Early release data held 85 million to 95 million unique TCRs from HLA-typed donors. Of a few hundred genotyped donors, about 80% clustered with self-reported Caucasian donors. Points from the study as a whole: 150 to 200 TCR beta chains were listed as cytomegalovirus-associated.

The primer mix had 60 Vbeta and 13 Jbeta primers. The protocol was immunoSEQ multiplex PCR, while the TCRdb copy is restricted to in-frame clones and leaves out a portion. The sample consists of some 150,000 clones, around 75% of them appearing once. The clonotype was recovered from a man in his forties or fifties in good health and CMV-seronegative. Specimen: PBMCs.

CDR3: CASSLTGVFGGYTF. The CDR3 bases are TGTGCCAGTAGTCTCACAGGGGTGTTCGGCGGCTACACCTTC. The chain joins TRBV19 to TRBJ1-2; 7 bases line up with TRBD1. The CDR3 is 14 amino acids. Germline V gives CDR1 LNHDA, CDR2 SQIVND (reference sequence). The J segment lost 8 bases and the V segment lost 5 bases, leaving 11 bases of the junction unmatched.